This TCR beta chain was obtained from a study of blood T cell repertoires in COVID-19. As handled by the study authors: Estimated nucleated cell counts came from reference gene primer amplification. Method: immunoSEQ multiplex PCR; TCRdb's copy keeps in-frame clones and lacks some. The DNA gave D and trimming, while V, J and clone size come from that table. The profile shows around 290,000 clones, about 89% of them singletons. The CDR3 has 17 amino acids. V gave up 5 bases and J gave up 7 bases; unmatched junction bases: 13. Germline CDR1 reads MNHEY; CDR2 reads SMNVEV (reference sequence). Participants had their cohort set by participant-reported clinical history.

This clonotype originated in a woman between 18 and 29 years old who had recovered from COVID-19. The chain is built from TRBV27 and TRBJ2-1, with 11 nucleotides matching TRBD2. Sequenced: PBMCs or T cells enriched from blood (not recorded which). The CDR3 protein is CASSALHTSGSPNEQFF. DNA of the CDR3: TGTGCCAGCAGTGCCTTACACACTAGCGGGAGTCCTAATGAGCAGTTCTTC.